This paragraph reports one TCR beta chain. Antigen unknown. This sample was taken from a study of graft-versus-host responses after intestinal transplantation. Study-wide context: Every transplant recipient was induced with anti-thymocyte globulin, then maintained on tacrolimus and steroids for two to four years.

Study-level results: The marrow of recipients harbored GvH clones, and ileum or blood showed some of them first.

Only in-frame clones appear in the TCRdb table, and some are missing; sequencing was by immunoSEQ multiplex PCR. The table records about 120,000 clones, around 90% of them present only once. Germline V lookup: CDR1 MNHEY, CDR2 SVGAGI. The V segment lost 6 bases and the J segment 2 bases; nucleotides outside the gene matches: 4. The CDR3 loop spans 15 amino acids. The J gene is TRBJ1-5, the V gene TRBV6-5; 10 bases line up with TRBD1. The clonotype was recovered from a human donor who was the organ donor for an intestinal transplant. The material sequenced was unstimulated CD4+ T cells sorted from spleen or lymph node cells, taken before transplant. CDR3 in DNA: TGTGCCAGCAGCTTGGACAGGGGGGGCAATCAGCCCCAGCATTTT. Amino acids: CASSLDRGGNQPQHF.